Listed below are T cell receptor beta chains from one sample, sequenced in a study of siplizumab effects on memory and regulatory T cells. Generated by immunoSEQ multiplex PCR, the TCRdb table keeps only in-frame clones and is missing some. The sample yields about 99,000 clones, nearly 95% seen once. The specimen was Tregs sorted from blood. Receptors originate from a human donor in good health. The CDR3 runs from the conserved cysteine through the conserved F or W. Each record gives: CDR3 length, clone size, J gene, D gene, V gene, CDR3 DNA, CDR3 protein. A D gene is named only where the DNA matches it firmly. Clone size is given for some rows only: seen once, a few or many times, or a class if the clone is expanded.

cdr3_length: 15
clone_size: NA
j_call: TRBJ2-7
d_call: TRBD2
v_call: TRBV5-1
cdr3_nt: TGCGCCAGCAGCTTGGGCCGGGGGGAGTTCCACGAGCAGTACTTC
cdr3_aa: CASSLGRGEFHEQYF

cdr3_length: 15
clone_size: few
j_call: TRBJ1-6
d_call: TRBD1
v_call: TRBV9
cdr3_nt: TGTGCCAGCAGCGTAGAGACAGGGTGGGATTCACCCCTCCACTTT
cdr3_aa: CASSVETGWDSPLHF

cdr3_length: 13
clone_size: NA
j_call: TRBJ1-6
d_call: NA
v_call: TRBV5-4
cdr3_nt: TGTGCCAGCAGCATTTCGTACGGTTCACCCCTCCACTTT
cdr3_aa: CASSISYGSPLHF

cdr3_length: 14
clone_size: NA
j_call: TRBJ2-5
d_call: TRBD2
v_call: TRBV5-1
cdr3_nt: TGCGCCAGCTCGGGGGAGGGAATCGTAAAGACCCAGTACTTC
cdr3_aa: CASSGEGIVKTQYF

cdr3_length: 12
clone_size: NA
j_call: TRBJ2-7
d_call: NA
v_call: TRBV4-1
cdr3_nt: TGCGCCAGCAGCCAAGTAGGTGGCGAGCAGTACTTC
cdr3_aa: CASSQVGGEQYF

cdr3_length: 13
clone_size: NA
j_call: TRBJ1-2
d_call: NA
v_call: TRBV5-4
cdr3_nt: TGTGCCAGCAGCTTGGGTGGGACCTATGGCTACACCTTC
cdr3_aa: CASSLGGTYGYTF

cdr3_length: 14
clone_size: NA
j_call: TRBJ2-3
d_call: NA
v_call: TRBV10-2
cdr3_nt: TGCGCCAGCAGTGATCCCACAGGGAAAGATACGCAGTATTTT
cdr3_aa: CASSDPTGKDTQYF

cdr3_length: 14
clone_size: NA
j_call: TRBJ1-2
d_call: TRBD1
v_call: TRBV18
cdr3_nt: TGTGCCAGCAGACGGGACAGTTTTTTGGGTGGCTACACCTTC
cdr3_aa: CASRRDSFLGGYTF

cdr3_length: 16
clone_size: NA
j_call: TRBJ2-2
d_call: NA
v_call: TRBV9
cdr3_nt: TGTGCCAGCAGCGTAGTTGGCAGGAACCGCACCGGGGAGCTGTTTTTT
cdr3_aa: CASSVVGRNRTGELFF

cdr3_length: 12
clone_size: NA
j_call: TRBJ2-7
d_call: NA
v_call: TRBV7-9
cdr3_nt: TGTGCCAGCAGCTTATGGGCCTACGAGCAGTACTTC
cdr3_aa: CASSLWAYEQYF